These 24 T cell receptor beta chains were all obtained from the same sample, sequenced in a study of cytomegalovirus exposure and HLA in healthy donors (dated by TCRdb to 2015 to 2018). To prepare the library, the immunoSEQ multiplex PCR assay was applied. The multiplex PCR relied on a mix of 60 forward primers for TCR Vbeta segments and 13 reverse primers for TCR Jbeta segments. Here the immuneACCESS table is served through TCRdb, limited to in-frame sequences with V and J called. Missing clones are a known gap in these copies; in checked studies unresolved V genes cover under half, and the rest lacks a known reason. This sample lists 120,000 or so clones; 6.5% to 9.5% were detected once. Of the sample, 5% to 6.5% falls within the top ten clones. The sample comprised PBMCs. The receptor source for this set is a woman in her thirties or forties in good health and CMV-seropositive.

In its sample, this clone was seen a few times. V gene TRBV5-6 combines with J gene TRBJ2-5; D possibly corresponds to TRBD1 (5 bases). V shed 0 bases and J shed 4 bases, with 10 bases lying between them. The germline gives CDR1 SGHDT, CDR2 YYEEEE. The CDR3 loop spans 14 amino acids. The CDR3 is CASSLDQGLETQYF. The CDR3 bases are TGTGCCAGCAGCTTGGATCAGGGATTAGAGACCCAGTACTTC. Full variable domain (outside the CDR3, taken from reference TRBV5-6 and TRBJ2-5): DAGVTQSPTHLIKTRGQQVTLRCSPKSGHDTVSWYQQALGQGPQFIFQYYEEEERQRGNFPDRFSGHQFPNYSSELNVNALLLGDSALYLCASSLDQGLETQYFGPGTRLLVL.

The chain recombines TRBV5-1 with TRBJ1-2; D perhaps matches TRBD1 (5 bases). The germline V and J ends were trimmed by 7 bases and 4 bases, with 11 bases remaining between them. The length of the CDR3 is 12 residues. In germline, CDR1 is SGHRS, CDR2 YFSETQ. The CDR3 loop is CASGGEGYGYTF. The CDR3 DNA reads TGCGCCAGCGGAGGGGAGGGCTATGGCTACACCTTC.

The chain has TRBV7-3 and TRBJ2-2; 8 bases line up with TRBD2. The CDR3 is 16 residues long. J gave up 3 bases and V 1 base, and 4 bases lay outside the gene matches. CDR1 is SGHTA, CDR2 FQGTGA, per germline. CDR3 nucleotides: TGTGCCAGCAGCTTAATCGGGGGGGCCGACACCGGGGAGCTGTTTTTT. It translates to CASSLIGGADTGELFF.

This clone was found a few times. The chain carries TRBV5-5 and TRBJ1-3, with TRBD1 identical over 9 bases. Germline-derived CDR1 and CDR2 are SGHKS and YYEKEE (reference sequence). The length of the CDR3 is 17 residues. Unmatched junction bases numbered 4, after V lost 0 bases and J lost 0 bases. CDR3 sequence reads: CASSLGVQGASGNTIYF. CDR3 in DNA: TGTGCCAGCAGCTTGGGGGTACAGGGGGCCTCTGGAAACACCATATATTTT. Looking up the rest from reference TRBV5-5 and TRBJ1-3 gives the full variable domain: DAGVTQSPTHLIKTRGQQVTLRCSPISGHKSVSWYQQVLGQGPQFIFQYYEKEERGRGNFPDRFSARQFPNYSSELNVNALLLGDSALYLCASSLGVQGASGNTIYFGEGSWLTVV.

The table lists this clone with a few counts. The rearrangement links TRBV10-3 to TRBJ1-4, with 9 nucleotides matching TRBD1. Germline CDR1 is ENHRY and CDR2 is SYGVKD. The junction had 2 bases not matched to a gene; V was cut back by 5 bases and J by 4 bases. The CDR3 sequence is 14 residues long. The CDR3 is CAISPGQGNEKLFF. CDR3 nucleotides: TGTGCCATCAGTCCGGGACAGGGTAATGAAAAACTGTTTTTT.

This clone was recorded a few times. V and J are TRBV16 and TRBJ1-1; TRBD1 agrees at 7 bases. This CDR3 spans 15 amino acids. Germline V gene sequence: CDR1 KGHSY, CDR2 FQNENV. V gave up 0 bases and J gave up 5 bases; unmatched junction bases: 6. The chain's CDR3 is CASSQSDRTGTEAFF. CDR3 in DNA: TGTGCCAGCAGCCAATCGGACAGGACGGGGACTGAAGCTTTCTTT.

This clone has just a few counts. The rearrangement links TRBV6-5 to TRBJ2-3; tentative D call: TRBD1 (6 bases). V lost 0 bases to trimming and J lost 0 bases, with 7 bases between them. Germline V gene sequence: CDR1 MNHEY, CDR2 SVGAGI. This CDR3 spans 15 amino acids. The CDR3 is CASSYSDRSTDTQYF. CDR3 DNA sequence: TGTGCCAGCAGTTACTCAGACAGGAGCACAGATACGCAGTATTTT.

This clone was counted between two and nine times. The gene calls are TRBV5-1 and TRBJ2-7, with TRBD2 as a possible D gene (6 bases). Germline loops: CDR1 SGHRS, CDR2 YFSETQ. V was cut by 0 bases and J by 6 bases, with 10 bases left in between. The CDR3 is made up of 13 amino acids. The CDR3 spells CASSLEGGSEQYF. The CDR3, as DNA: TGCGCCAGCAGCTTGGAGGGAGGCTCCGAGCAGTACTTC.

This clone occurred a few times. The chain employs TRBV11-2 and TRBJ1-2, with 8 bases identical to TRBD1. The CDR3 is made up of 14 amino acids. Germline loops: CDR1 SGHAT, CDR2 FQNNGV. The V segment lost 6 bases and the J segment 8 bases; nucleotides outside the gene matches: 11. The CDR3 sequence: CASSKGQGLGGYTF. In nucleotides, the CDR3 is TGTGCCAGCAGTAAAGGACAGGGCTTGGGGGGCTACACCTTC.

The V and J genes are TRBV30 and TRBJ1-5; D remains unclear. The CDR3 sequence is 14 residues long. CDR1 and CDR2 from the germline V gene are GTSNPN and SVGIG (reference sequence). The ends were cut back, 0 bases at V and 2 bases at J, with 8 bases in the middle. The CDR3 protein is CAWSVLLRNQPQHF. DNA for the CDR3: TGTGCCTGGAGTGTACTCTTGCGCAATCAGCCCCAGCATTTT.

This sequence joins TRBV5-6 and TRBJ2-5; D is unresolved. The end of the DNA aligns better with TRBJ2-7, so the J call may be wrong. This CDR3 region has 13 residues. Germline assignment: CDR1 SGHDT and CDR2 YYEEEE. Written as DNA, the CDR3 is TGTGCCAGCAGCTTGGCAGGCACTTACGAGCAGTACTTC. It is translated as CASSLAGTYEQYF.

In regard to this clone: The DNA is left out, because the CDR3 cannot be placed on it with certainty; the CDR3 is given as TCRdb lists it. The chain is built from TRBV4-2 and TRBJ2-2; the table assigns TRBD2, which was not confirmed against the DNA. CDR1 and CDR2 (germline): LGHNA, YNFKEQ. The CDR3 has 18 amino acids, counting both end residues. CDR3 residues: CASSPFWERGGFTGELFF.

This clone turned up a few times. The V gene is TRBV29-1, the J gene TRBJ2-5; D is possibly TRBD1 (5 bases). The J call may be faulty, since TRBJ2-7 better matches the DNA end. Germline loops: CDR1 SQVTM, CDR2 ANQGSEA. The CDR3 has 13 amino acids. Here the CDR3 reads CSVGSQGSHEQYF. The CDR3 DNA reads TGCAGCGTTGGGTCTCAGGGTTCCCACGAGCAGTACTTC.

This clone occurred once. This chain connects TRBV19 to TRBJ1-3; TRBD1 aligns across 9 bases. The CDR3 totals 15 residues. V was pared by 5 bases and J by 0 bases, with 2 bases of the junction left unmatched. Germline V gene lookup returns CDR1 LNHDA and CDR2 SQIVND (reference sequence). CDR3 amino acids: CASSRDRDSGNTIYF. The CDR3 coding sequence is TGTGCCAGTAGTCGGGACAGGGACTCTGGAAACACCATATATTTT.

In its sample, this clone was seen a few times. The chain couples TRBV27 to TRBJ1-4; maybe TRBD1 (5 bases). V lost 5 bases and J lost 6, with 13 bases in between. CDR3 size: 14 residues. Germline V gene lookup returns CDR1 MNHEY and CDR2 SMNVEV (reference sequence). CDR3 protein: CASSGYRSDEKLFF. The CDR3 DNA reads TGTGCCAGCAGTGGCTACAGGTCCGATGAAAAACTGTTTTTT.

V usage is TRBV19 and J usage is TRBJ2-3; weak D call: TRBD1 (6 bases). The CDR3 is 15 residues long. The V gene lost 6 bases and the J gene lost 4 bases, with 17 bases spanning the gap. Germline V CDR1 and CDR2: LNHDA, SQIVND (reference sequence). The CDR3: CASSDDRRAADTQYF. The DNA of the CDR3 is TGTGCCAGTAGCGACGACAGGCGAGCGGCAGATACGCAGTATTTT. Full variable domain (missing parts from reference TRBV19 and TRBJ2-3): DGGITQSPKYLFRKEGQNVTLSCEQNLNHDAMYWYRQDPGQGLRLIYYSQIVNDFQKGDIAEGYSVSREKKESFPLTVTSAQKNPTAFYLCASSDDRRAADTQYFGPGTRLTVL.

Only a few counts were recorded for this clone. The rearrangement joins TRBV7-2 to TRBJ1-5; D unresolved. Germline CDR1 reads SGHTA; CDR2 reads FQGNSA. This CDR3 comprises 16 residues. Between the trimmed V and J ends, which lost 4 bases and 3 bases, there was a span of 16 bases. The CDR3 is CASSSGVGSFNQPQHF. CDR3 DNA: TGTGCCAGCAGCTCCGGGGTAGGAAGTTTCAATCAGCCCCAGCATTTT. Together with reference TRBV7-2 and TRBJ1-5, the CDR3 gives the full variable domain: GAGVSQSPSNKVTEKGKDVELRCDPISGHTALYWYRQSLGQGLEFLIYFQGNSAPDKSGLPSDRFSAERTGGSVSTLTIQRTQQEDSAVYLCASSSGVGSFNQPQHFGDGTRLSIL.

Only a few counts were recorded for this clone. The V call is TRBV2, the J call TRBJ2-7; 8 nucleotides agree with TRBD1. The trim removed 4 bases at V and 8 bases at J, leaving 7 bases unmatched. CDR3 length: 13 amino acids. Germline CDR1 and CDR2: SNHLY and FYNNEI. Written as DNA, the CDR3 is TGTGCCAGCAGTGCCTCCAGGGGGCCCAAGCAGTACTTC. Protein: CASSASRGPKQYF.

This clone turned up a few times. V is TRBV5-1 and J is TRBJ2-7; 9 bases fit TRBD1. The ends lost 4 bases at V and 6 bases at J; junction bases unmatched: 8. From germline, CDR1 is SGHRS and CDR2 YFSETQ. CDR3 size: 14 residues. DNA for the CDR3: TGCGCCAGCAGCCTGGACAGGGGTCGTTCCGAGCAGTACTTC. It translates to CASSLDRGRSEQYF. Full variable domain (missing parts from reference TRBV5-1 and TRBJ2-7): KAGVTQTPRYLIKTRGQQVTLSCSPISGHRSVSWYQQTPGQGLQFLFEYFSETQRNKGNFPGRFSGRQFSNSRSEMNVSTLELGDSALYLCASSLDRGRSEQYFGPGTRLTVT.

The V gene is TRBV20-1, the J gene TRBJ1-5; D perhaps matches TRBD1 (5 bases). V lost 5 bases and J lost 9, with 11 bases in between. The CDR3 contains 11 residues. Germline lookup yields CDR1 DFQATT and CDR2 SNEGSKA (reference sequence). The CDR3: CSAAGRRPQHF. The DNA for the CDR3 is TGCAGTGCTGCAGGGCGTCGGCCCCAGCATTTT.

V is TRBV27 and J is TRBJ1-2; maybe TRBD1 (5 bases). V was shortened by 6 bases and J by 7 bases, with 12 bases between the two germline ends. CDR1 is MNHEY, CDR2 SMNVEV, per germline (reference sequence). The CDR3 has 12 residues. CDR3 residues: CASRSGGGGYTF. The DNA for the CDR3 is TGTGCCAGCAGATCCGGGGGGGGTGGCTACACCTTC.

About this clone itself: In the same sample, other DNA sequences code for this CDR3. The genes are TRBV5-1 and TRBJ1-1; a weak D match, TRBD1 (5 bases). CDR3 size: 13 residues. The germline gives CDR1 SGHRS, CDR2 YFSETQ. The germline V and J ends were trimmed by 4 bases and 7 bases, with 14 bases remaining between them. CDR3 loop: CASSPGTGGEAFF. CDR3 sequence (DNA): TGCGCCAGCAGCCCGGGGACGGGGGGTGAAGCTTTCTTT.

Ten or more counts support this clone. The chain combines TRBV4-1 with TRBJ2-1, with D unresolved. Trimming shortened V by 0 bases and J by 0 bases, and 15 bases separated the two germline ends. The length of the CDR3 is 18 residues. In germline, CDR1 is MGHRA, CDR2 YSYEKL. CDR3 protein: CASSQESAAQSSYNEQFF. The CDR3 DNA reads TGCGCCAGCAGCCAAGAATCGGCGGCCCAAAGCTCCTACAATGAGCAGTTCTTC.

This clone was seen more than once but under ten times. CDR3 DNA: TGTGCCAGCAGCTTAGTTACGGGACTAGCAAATGAGCAGTTCTTC. It is translated as CASSLVTGLANEQFF. This sequence joins TRBV11-2 and TRBJ2-1, with 9 bases matching TRBD2. The germline V gene has CDR1 SGHAT and CDR2 FQNNGV. Trimming cost V 1 base and J 7 bases; bases outside gene matches: 5. The CDR3 runs 15 residues.